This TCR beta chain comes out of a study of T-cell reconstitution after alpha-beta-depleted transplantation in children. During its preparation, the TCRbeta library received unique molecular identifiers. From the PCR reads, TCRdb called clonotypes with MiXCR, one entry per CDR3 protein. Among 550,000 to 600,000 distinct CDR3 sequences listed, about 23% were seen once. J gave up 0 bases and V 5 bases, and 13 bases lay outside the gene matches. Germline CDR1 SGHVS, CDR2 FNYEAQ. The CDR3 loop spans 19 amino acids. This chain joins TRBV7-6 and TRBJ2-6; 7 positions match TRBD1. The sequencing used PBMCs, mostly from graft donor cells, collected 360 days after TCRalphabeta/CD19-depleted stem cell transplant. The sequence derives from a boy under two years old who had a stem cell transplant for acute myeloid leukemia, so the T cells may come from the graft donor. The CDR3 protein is CASSPQGVSAYSGANVLTF. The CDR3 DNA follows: TGTGCCAGCAGCCCGCAGGGGGTTTCCGCCTACTCTGGGGCCAACGTCCTGACTTTC. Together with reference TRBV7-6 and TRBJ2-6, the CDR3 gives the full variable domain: GAGVSQSPRYKVTKRGQDVALRCDPISGHVSLYWYRQALGQGPEFLTYFNYEAQQDKSGLPNDRFSAERPEGSISTLTIQRTEQRDSAMYRCASSPQGVSAYSGANVLTFGAGSRLTVL.